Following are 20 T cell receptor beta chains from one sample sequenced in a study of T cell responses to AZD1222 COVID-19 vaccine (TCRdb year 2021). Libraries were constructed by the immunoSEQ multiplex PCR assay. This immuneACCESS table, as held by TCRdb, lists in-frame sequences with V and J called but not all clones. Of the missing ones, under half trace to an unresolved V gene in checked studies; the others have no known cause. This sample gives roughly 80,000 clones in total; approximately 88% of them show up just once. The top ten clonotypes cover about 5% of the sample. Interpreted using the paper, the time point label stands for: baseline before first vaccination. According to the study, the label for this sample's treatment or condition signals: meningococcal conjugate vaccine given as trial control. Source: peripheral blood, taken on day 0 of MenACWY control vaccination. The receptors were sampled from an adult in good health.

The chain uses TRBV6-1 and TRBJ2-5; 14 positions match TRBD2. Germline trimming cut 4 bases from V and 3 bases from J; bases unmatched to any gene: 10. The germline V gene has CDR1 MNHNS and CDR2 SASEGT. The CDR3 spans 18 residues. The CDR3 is CASSARVRGLAGEETQYF. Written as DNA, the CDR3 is TGTGCCAGCAGTGCCCGTGTGAGGGGACTAGCGGGGGAAGAGACCCAGTACTTC.

CDR3 in amino acids: CASSLTDGADYGYTF. The DNA of the CDR3 is TGTGCCAGCAGCTTGACGGACGGGGCTGACTATGGCTACACCTTC. The V call is TRBV11-1, the J call TRBJ1-2, with D possibly being TRBD1 (5 bases). This CDR3 comprises 15 residues. V was cut by 3 bases and J by 3 bases, with 14 bases left in between. From germline, CDR1 is SGHAT and CDR2 FQDESV (reference sequence).

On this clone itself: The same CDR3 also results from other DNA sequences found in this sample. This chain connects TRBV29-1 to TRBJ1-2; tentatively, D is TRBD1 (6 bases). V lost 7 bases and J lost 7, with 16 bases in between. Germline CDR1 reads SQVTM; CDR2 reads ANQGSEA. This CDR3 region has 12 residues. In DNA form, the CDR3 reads TGCAGCGCACAGGGTTACGACAGTGGCTACACCTTC. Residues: CSAQGYDSGYTF.

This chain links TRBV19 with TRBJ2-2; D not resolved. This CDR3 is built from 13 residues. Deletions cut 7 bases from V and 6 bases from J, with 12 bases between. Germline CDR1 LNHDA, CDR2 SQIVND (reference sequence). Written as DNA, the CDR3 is TGTGCCAGTATGGTCCTAATATCCGGGGAGCTGTTTTTT. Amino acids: CASMVLISGELFF.

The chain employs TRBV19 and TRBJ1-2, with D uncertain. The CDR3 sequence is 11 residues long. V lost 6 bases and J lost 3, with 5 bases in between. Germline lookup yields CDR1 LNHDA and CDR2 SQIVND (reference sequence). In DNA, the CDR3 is TGTGCCAGTAGGGACTACTATGGCTACACCTTC. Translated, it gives CASRDYYGYTF.

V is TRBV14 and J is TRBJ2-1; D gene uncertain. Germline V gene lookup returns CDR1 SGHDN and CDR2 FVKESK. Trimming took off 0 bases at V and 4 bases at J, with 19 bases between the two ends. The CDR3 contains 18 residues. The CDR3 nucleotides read TGTGCCAGCAGCCAAGATAGGATCCCAGCTACCCCATACAATGAGCAGTTCTTC. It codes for CASSQDRIPATPYNEQFF.

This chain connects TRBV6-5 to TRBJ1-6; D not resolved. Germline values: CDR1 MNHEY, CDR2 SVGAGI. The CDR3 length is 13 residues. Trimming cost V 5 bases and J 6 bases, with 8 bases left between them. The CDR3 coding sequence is TGTGCCAGCAGTAGCTCGGCTAATTCACCCCTCCACTTT. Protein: CASSSSANSPLHF.

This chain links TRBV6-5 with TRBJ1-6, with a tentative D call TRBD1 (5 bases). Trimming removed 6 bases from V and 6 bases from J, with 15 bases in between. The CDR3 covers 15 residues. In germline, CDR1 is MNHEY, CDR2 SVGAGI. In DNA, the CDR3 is TGTGCCAGCAGCGAGGATGGGGCGGGTAATTCACCCCTCCACTTT. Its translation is CASSEDGAGNSPLHF.

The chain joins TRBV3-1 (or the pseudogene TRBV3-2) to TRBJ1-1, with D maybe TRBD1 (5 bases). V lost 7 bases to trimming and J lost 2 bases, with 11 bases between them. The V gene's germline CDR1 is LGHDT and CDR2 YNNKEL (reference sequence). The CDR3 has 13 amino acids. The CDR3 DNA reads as TGTGCCAGCAAAAAGAGGGGTAACACTGAAGCTTTCTTT. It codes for CASKKRGNTEAFF.

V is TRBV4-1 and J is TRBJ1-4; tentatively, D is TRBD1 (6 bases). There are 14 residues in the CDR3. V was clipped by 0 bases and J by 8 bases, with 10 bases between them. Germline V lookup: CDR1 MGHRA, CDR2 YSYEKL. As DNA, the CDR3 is TGCGCCAGCAGCCAAGATGGGACAAGGGAAAAACTGTTTTTT. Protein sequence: CASSQDGTREKLFF.

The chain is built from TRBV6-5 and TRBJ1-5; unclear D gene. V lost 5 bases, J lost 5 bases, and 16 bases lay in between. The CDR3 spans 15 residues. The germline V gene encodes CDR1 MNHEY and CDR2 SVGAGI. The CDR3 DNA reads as TGTGCCAGCAGTAACACGCTGGACGGAGATCAGCCCCAGCATTTT. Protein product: CASSNTLDGDQPQHF.

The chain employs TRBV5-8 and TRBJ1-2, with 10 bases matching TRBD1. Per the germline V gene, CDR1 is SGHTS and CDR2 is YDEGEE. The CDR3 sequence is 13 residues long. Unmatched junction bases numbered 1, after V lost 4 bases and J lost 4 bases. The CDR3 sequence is CASSRDRGYGYTF. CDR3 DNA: TGTGCCAGCAGCCGGGACAGGGGCTATGGCTACACCTTC.

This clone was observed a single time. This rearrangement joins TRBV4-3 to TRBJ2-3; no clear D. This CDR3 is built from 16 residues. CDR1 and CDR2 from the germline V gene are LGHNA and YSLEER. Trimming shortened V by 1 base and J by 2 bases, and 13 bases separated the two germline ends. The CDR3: CASSQVLVVTTDTQYF. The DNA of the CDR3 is TGCGCCAGCAGCCAAGTGCTAGTTGTAACCACAGATACGCAGTATTTT.

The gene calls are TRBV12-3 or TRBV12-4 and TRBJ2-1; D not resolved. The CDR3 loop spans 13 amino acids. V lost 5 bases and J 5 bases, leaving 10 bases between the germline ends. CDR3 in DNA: TGTGCCAGCAGTAGGGTTCGGAACAATGAGCAGTTCTTC. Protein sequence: CASSRVRNNEQFF.

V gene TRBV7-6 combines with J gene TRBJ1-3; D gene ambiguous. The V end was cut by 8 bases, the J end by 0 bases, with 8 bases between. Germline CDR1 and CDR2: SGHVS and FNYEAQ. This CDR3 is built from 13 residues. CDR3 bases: TGTGCCAGCTCTGCCACCTCTGGAAACACCATATATTTT. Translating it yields CASSATSGNTIYF.

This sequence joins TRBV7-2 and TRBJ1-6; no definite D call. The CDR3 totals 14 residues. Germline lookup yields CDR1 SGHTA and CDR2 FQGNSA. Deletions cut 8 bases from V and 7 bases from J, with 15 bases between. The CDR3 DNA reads TGTGCCAGCTCCGCCGGCCAAAGAAATTCACCCCTCCACTTT. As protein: CASSAGQRNSPLHF.

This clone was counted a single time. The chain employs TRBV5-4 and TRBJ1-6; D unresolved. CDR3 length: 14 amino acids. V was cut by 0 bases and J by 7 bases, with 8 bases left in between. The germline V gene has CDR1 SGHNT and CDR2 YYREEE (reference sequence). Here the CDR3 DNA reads TGTGCCAGCAGCTTGGAGTCAGAGAATTCACCCCTCCACTTT. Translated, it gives CASSLESENSPLHF.

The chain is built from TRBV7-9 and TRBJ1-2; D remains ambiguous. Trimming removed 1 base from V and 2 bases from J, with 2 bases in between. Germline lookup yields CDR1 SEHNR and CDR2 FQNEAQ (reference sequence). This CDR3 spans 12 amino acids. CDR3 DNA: TGTGCCAGCAGCTTAGGAAACTATGGCTACACCTTC. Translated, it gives CASSLGNYGYTF. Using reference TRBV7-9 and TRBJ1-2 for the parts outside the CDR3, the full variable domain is DTGVSQNPRHKITKRGQNVTFRCDPISEHNRLYWYRQTLGQGPEFLTYFQNEAQLEKSRLLSDRFSAERPKGSFSTLEIQRTEQGDSAMYLCASSLGNYGYTFGSGTRLTVV.

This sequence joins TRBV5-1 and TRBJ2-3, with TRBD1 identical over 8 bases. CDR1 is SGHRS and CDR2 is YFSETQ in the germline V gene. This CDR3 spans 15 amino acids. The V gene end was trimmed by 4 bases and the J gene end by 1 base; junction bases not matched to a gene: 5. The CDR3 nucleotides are TGCGCCAGCAGCGACGCACAGGGGGGCACAGATACGCAGTATTTT. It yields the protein CASSDAQGGTDTQYF.

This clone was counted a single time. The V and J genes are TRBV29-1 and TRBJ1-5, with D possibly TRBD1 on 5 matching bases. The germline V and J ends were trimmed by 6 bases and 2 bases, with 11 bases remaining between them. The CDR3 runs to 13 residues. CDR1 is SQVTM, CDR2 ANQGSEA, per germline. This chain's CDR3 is CSVIGDGNQPQHF. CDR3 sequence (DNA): TGCAGCGTAATAGGGGATGGCAATCAGCCCCAGCATTTT.